This TCR beta chain emerged from a study of shared clonotypes between healthy human individuals. Overall study context: Per donor, three plates held CD4 naive cells, three held CD4 memory, two held CD8 naive and one held CD8 memory.

TCRdb's copy holds only in-frame clones and misses some; the assay was immunoSEQ multiplex PCR. The data contain around 2.1 million clones, around 95% of them singletons. As concerns this clone: Its specificity is not known.

Trimming took off 4 bases at V and 3 bases at J, with 10 bases between the two ends. This CDR3 contains 13 residues. Germline CDR1 reads SGHAT; CDR2 reads FQNNGV. Study results and caveats: In contrast to clonotypes shared by all four donors, non-shared clonotypes had lower generation probabilities. Only blood was sampled, and tissue TCR repertoires likely differ from blood ones.

The chain joins TRBV11-2 to TRBJ2-7, with unresolved D. The receptor comes from a man younger than 35 in good health. The material sequenced was naive CD4+ T cells sorted from blood. Subset meaning: CD45RA+ positively selected. The CDR3 sequence: CASSSRWGYEQYF. CDR3 DNA sequence: TGTGCCAGCAGCTCCCGCTGGGGCTACGAGCAGTACTTC.